Listed here are 28 T cell receptor beta chains from one sample, sequenced in a study of identifying expanded T cells in peripheral blood. Sequenced by immunoSEQ multiplex PCR; TCRdb stores in-frame clones only, minus some. The sample has 70,000 or so clones; around 90% are singletons. Source material: blood. The receptors come from a person aged 18-69 years in good health.

The V call is TRBV2, the J call TRBJ2-1; possible D gene TRBD2, 5 bases. Germline V gene lookup returns CDR1 SNHLY and CDR2 FYNNEI. V was trimmed by 10 bases and J by 7 bases, leaving 11 bases between them. The CDR3 has 11 amino acids. The chain's CDR3 is CATTTRNEQFF. As DNA, the CDR3 is TGTGCCACCACTACTAGGAATGAGCAGTTCTTC.

CDR3 sequence reads: CASSVGEAFF. DNA for the CDR3: TGTGCCAGCAGTGTGGGTGAAGCTTTCTTT. The chain recombines TRBV2 with TRBJ1-1; no clear D gene. Trimming took 4 bases from V and 7 from J, leaving 4 bases between them. The germline V gene has CDR1 SNHLY and CDR2 FYNNEI. CDR3 length: 10 residues.

This chain uses TRBV6-5 with TRBJ1-4, with D unresolved. CDR3 length: 14 amino acids. Between the trimmed V and J ends, which lost 6 bases and 0 bases, there was a span of 8 bases. The germline V gene has CDR1 MNHEY and CDR2 SVGAGI. CDR3 nucleotides: TGTGCCAGCAGCTACCAAGCAACTAATGAAAAACTGTTTTTT. This gives the protein CASSYQATNEKLFF.

CDR3 sequence: CASSVGLAGSEQFF. The CDR3 bases are TGTGCCAGCAGCGTGGGACTAGCGGGGAGTGAGCAGTTCTTC. The rearrangement links TRBV7-8 to TRBJ2-1, with TRBD2 matching over 13 bases. The germline CDR1 and CDR2 sequences are SGHVS and FQNEAQ. With 5 bases clipped from V and 9 bases from J, the junction kept 4 bases outside the gene matches. The CDR3 spans 14 residues.

The rearrangement uses TRBV7-2 and TRBJ2-7, with a possible D match to TRBD2 (6 bases). Germline CDR1 reads SGHTA; CDR2 reads FQGNSA. V was clipped by 1 base and J by 7 bases, with 14 bases between them. The CDR3 totals 14 residues. The CDR3 sequence: CASSLGGLEHEQYF. CDR3 nucleotide sequence: TGTGCCAGCAGCTTAGGGGGACTCGAACATGAGCAGTACTTC.

The rearrangement uses TRBV28 and TRBJ2-7; possibly TRBD2 for D (5 bases). Deletions cut 5 bases from V and 3 bases from J, with 17 bases between. Germline V CDR1 and CDR2: MDHEN, SYDVKM. This CDR3 contains 15 residues. The CDR3 sequence: CASSDYSFGSYEQYF. The CDR3 region has the DNA TGTGCCAGCAGTGACTATTCTTTTGGAAGCTACGAGCAGTACTTC.

The V call is TRBV18, the J call TRBJ2-5; the D gene could be TRBD1 or TRBD2 (6 bases each). This CDR3 contains 15 residues. Germline loops: CDR1 KGHSH, CDR2 LQKENI. The V gene lost 2 bases and the J gene lost 5 bases, with 15 bases spanning the gap. The CDR3 coding sequence is TGTGCCAGCTCACCAAGGACAGCCCGGGGGGAGACCCAGTACTTC. Protein product: CASSPRTARGETQYF.

This chain joins TRBV5-1 and TRBJ2-5; D perhaps matches TRBD1 (5 bases). There are 14 residues in the CDR3. V was trimmed by 0 bases and J by 0 bases, leaving 6 bases between them. Germline V CDR1 and CDR2: SGHRS, YFSETQ. The CDR3 nucleotides read TGCGCCAGCAGCTTGGGGACACACCAAGAGACCCAGTACTTC. Translated, it gives CASSLGTHQETQYF.

This rearrangement joins TRBV10-2 to TRBJ1-5; D remains ambiguous. With 3 bases removed from V and 4 bases from J, the gap between germline ends came to 10 bases. The CDR3 totals 14 residues. CDR1 WSHSY and CDR2 SAAADI come from the germline V gene. The CDR3 DNA reads TGCGCCAGCAGTGATCAGGTTGGGAATCAGCCCCAGCATTTT. Amino acid sequence: CASSDQVGNQPQHF.

The V gene is TRBV6-1, the J gene TRBJ1-5; the D is unclear. Germline V gene lookup returns CDR1 MNHNS and CDR2 SASEGT. V was shortened by 8 bases and J by 2 bases, with 13 bases between the two germline ends. This CDR3 has 14 amino acids. CDR3 region: CASSSPQGNQPQHF. In DNA form, the CDR3 reads TGTGCCAGCTCGTCGCCCCAGGGCAATCAGCCCCAGCATTTT.

This chain uses TRBV5-6 with TRBJ2-1; 14 nucleotides match TRBD2. Germline V gene sequence: CDR1 SGHDT, CDR2 YYEEEE. CDR3 length: 18 amino acids. J lost 4 bases, V lost 0 bases, and 6 bases had no gene match. CDR3 DNA: TGTGCCAGCAGCTTGGCCGGGACTAGCGGGAGTGTATACAATGAGCAGTTCTTC. Translation gives CASSLAGTSGSVYNEQFF.

The chain couples TRBV6-5 to TRBJ2-7; TRBD2 agrees at 9 bases. Germline values: CDR1 MNHEY, CDR2 SVGAGI. V lost 10 bases and J lost 2; bases outside the gene matches: 6. This CDR3 is built from 13 residues. CDR3 DNA sequence: TGTGCCACACGCGGGGGGGCCCCCTACGAGCAGTACTTC. Translated, it gives CATRGGAPYEQYF.

The gene calls are TRBV21-1 and TRBJ2-7; the listed D gene, TRBD1, was not tested against the DNA. TRBV21-1 is marked as a pseudogene. The CDR3 contains 15 residues. The CDR3 sequence: CASSKGTGRSNEQYF. The CDR3 DNA sequence: TGTGCCAGCAGCAAAGGGACAGGGAGATCGAACGAGCAGTACTTC.

This chain uses TRBV7-2 with TRBJ1-2, with 10 positions matching TRBD1. The V segment lost 1 base and the J segment 5 bases; nucleotides outside the gene matches: 10. CDR3 length: 17 amino acids. The germline gives CDR1 SGHTA, CDR2 FQGNSA. CDR3 in DNA: TGTGCCAGCAGCTTAGGGGGGACAGGGGCGTGGGGATATGGCTACACCTTC. It yields the protein CASSLGGTGAWGYGYTF.

The V gene is TRBV19, the J gene TRBJ1-5, with a possible D match to TRBD1 (6 bases). V shed 3 bases and J shed 0 bases, with 12 bases lying between them. The germline V gene encodes CDR1 LNHDA and CDR2 SQIVND (reference sequence). CDR3 length equals 16 residues. This CDR3 reads CASSMLGQYSNQPQHF. For the CDR3, the DNA is TGTGCCAGTAGTATGCTAGGACAGTATAGCAATCAGCCCCAGCATTTT.

This clone was counted once. The gene calls are TRBV9 and TRBJ1-2, with D hard to call. V was shortened by 4 bases and J by 6 bases, with 22 bases between the two germline ends. The CDR3 length is 16 residues. CDR1 and CDR2 (germline): SGDLS, YYNGEE. The CDR3 loop reads CASSPSGAISTDGYTF. CDR3 bases: TGTGCCAGCAGCCCCTCCGGAGCGATATCTACTGATGGCTACACCTTC.

V usage is TRBV27 and J usage is TRBJ2-7, with 11 positions matching TRBD2. Germline assignment: CDR1 MNHEY and CDR2 SMNVEV (reference sequence). The V segment lost 4 bases and the J segment 4 bases; nucleotides outside the gene matches: 6. The CDR3 has 15 residues. The CDR3 reads CASSSRLAGWYEQYF. CDR3 in DNA: TGTGCCAGCAGTTCCAGACTAGCGGGATGGTACGAGCAGTACTTC.

The J gene is TRBJ1-5, the V gene TRBV28, with D unresolved. CDR3 length equals 15 residues. Germline values: CDR1 MDHEN, CDR2 SYDVKM. The V gene lost 4 bases and the J gene lost 0 bases, with 10 bases spanning the gap. The CDR3 region has the DNA TGTGCCAGCAGTTCAGACACCTATAGCAATCAGCCCCAGCATTTT. Amino acid sequence: CASSSDTYSNQPQHF. Complete variable domain (other parts from reference TRBV28 and TRBJ1-5): DVKVTQSSRYLVKRTGEKVFLECVQDMDHENMFWYRQDPGLGLRLIYFSYDVKMKEKGDIPEGYSVSREKKERFSLILESASTNQTSMYLCASSSDTYSNQPQHFGDGTRLSIL.

This rearrangement joins TRBV7-2 to TRBJ2-7; no definite D call. CDR1 and CDR2 from the germline V gene are SGHTA and FQGNSA. The CDR3 has 14 residues. V was trimmed by 0 bases and J by 3 bases, leaving 9 bases between them. Here the CDR3 DNA reads TGTGCCAGCAGCTTAGCTGCTACCCTCTACGAGCAGTACTTC. Its translation is CASSLAATLYEQYF.

This sequence joins TRBV9 and TRBJ1-2; D is undetermined. Germline CDR1 reads SGDLS; CDR2 reads YYNGEE. CDR3 size: 16 residues. The ends were cut back, 0 bases at V and 4 bases at J, with 16 bases in the middle. CDR3 nucleotide sequence: TGTGCCAGCAGCGTAGATCACCCACCTTTGGGCTATGGCTACACCTTC. Its protein is CASSVDHPPLGYGYTF.

For this clone: At one of its ends the junction is not consistent with the germline gene, which may arise from a read error. The J gene is TRBJ1-3, the V gene TRBV6-1, with D possibly matching TRBD1 (6 bases). Germline CDR1 reads MNHNS; CDR2 reads SASEGT. The CDR3 loop spans 15 amino acids. CDR3 nucleotides: TGTGCCGGCAGTGATTGGGGGGGGCGAGAGACAACCATATATTTT. It codes for CAGSDWGGRETTIYF.

This clone was detected only once. This chain links TRBV7-2 with TRBJ2-7; D is possibly TRBD1 (6 bases). Looked up from germline, CDR1 is SGHTA and CDR2 is FQGNSA. The CDR3 is 14 amino acids. Trimming stripped 5 bases from V and 0 bases from J, with 11 bases between. CDR3 loop: CASSLGTNSYEQYF. In DNA form, the CDR3 reads TGTGCCAGCAGCCTAGGGACAAACTCCTACGAGCAGTACTTC.

This clone was detected only once. The rearrangement joins TRBV4-3 to TRBJ1-3; 8 nucleotides match TRBD1. The germline V gene encodes CDR1 LGHNA and CDR2 YSLEER. V was clipped by 4 bases and J by 0 bases; unmatched bases: 11. This CDR3 spans 18 amino acids. The CDR3 coding sequence is TGCGCCAGCAGCCCACTTTTAGGGACAGGTAGCTCTGGAAACACCATATATTTT. This encodes CASSPLLGTGSSGNTIYF.

This clone was observed a handful of times. The chain is built from TRBV7-8 and TRBJ2-1; 10 nucleotides agree with TRBD2. V shed 4 bases, J shed 3 bases, and the junction held 3 bases outside the gene matches. This CDR3 is 15 amino acids long. Germline assignment: CDR1 SGHVS and CDR2 FQNEAQ. DNA of the CDR3: TGTGCCAGCAGCTCCACTAGCGGGGACTACAATGAGCAGTTCTTC. This sequence encodes CASSSTSGDYNEQFF.

V usage is TRBV28 and J usage is TRBJ2-1, with 13 bases matching TRBD2. Germline assignment: CDR1 MDHEN and CDR2 SYDVKM. The V segment lost 6 bases and the J segment 5 bases; nucleotides outside the gene matches: 7. This CDR3 region has 16 residues. This chain's CDR3 is CASRFAGTSGNNEQFF. Here the CDR3 DNA reads TGTGCCAGCAGGTTTGCCGGGACTAGCGGGAACAATGAGCAGTTCTTC.

The genes are TRBV9 and TRBJ1-3, with D possibly matching TRBD1 (5 bases). The CDR3 runs 15 residues. V was trimmed by 3 bases and J by 0 bases, leaving 10 bases between them. Germline loops: CDR1 SGDLS, CDR2 YYNGEE. CDR3 coding DNA: TGTGCCAGCAGCGGGGGCCCCGTCTCTGGAAACACCATATATTTT. Translation gives CASSGGPVSGNTIYF.

CDR3 sequence reads: CASSLGLADYEQYF. As DNA, the CDR3 is TGTGCCAGCAGCTTGGGACTAGCGGACTACGAGCAGTACTTC. This sequence joins TRBV5-6 and TRBJ2-7, with 9 bases matching TRBD2. From germline, CDR1 is SGHDT and CDR2 YYEEEE. The CDR3 is made up of 14 amino acids. J lost 3 bases, V lost 0 bases, and 1 base had no gene match.

The chain joins TRBV2 to TRBJ2-2; D is perhaps TRBD2 (6 bases). V gave up 7 bases and J gave up 7 bases, with 13 bases separating them. CDR1 is SNHLY, CDR2 FYNNEI, per germline. This CDR3 is built from 13 residues. CDR3 loop: CASTGRDDGELFF. The CDR3 DNA sequence: TGTGCCAGCACGGGGCGGGACGACGGGGAGCTGTTTTTT.